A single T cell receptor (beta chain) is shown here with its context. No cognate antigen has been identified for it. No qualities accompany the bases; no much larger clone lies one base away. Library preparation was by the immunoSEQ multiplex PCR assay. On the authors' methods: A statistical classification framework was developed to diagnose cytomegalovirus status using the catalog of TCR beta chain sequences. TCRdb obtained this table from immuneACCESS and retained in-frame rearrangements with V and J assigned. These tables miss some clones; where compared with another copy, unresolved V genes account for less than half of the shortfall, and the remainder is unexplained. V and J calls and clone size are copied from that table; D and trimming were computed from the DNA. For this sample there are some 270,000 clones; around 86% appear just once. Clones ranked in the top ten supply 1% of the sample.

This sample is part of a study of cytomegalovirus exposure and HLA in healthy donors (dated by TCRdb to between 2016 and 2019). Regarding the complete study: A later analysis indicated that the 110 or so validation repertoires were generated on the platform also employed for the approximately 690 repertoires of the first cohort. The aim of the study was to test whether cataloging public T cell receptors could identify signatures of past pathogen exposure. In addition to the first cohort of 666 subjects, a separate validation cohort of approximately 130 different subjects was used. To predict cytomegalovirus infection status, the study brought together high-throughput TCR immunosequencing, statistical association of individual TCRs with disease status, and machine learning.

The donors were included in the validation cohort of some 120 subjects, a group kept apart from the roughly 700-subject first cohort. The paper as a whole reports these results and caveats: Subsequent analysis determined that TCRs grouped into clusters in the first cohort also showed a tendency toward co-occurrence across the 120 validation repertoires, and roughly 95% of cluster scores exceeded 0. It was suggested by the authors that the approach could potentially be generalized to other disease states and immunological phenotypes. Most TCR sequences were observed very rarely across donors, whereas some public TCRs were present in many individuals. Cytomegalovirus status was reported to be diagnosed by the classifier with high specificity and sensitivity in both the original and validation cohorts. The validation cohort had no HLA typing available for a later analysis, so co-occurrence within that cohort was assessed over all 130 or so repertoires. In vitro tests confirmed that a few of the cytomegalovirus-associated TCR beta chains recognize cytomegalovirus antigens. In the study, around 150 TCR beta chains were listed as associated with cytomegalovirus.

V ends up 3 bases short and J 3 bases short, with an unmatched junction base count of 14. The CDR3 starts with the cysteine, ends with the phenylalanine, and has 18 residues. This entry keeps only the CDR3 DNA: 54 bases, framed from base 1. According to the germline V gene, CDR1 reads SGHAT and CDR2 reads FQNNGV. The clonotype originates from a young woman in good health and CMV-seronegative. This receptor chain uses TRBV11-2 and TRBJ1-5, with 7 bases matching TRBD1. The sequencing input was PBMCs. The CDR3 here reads CASSLTGHGPPPNQPQHF. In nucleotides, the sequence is TGTGCCAGCAGCTTGACAGGGCATGGCCCCCCTCCCAATCAGCCCCAGCATTTT. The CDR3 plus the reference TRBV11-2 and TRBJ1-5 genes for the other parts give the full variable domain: EAGVAQSPRYKIIEKRQSVAFWCNPISGHATLYWYQQILGQGPKLLIQFQNNGVVDDSQLPKDRFSAERLKGVDSTLKIQPAKLEDSAVYLCASSLTGHGPPPNQPQHFGDGTRLSIL.